A selection of T cell receptor beta chains follows, all from one sample in a study of cytomegalovirus exposure and HLA in healthy donors. Only in-frame clones appear in the TCRdb table, and some are missing; sequencing was by immunoSEQ multiplex PCR. There are some 170,000 clones in the sample; 60% to 80% occur only once, and about 9.5% lies in the top ten. Sequencing was carried out using PBMCs. These receptors were collected from a man younger than 35 in good health and CMV-seropositive. CDR3s include the opening cysteine and the closing phenylalanine or tryptophan. A D gene is named only where the DNA matches it firmly. Size is stated for part of the rows, as once, few or many counts, or as a class when the clone is expanded.

CDR3 protein: CASSYSRLGVAGELFF
CDR3 DNA: TGTGCCAGCAGTTACTCTCGGCTAGGCGTTGCCGGGGAGCTGTTTTTT
J gene: TRBJ2-2
V gene: TRBV6-5
D gene: NA
clone size: NA

CDR3 protein: CATSRSHTGEGHQPQHF
CDR3 DNA: TGTGCCACCAGCAGATCCCATACAGGGGAAGGGCATCAGCCCCAGCATTTT
J gene: TRBJ1-5
V gene: TRBV15
D gene: TRBD1
clone size: NA

CDR3 protein: CASSLFWADEQYF
CDR3 DNA: TGTGCCAGCAGTTTATTTTGGGCTGACGAGCAGTACTTC
J gene: TRBJ2-7
V gene: TRBV27
D gene: NA
clone size: NA

CDR3 protein: CASSHALGAVYEQYF
CDR3 DNA: TGCGCCAGCAGCCATGCGTTAGGAGCGGTCTACGAGCAGTACTTC
J gene: TRBJ2-7
V gene: TRBV4-1
D gene: NA
clone size: NA

CDR3 protein: CASSGLATGANGLTF
CDR3 DNA: TGTGCCAGCAGCGGACTAGCTACTGGGGCCAACGGCCTGACTTTC
J gene: TRBJ2-6
V gene: TRBV9
D gene: TRBD2
clone size: NA

CDR3 protein: CASSPLPEGAAFF
CDR3 DNA: TGTGCCAGCTCACCCCTACCCGAGGGCGCGGCTTTCTTT
J gene: TRBJ1-1
V gene: TRBV18
D gene: NA
clone size: NA

CDR3 protein: CASSFLLRGYRNTEAFF
CDR3 DNA: TGTGCCAGCAGCTTCCTATTAAGGGGTTATCGAAACACTGAAGCTTTCTTT
J gene: TRBJ1-1
V gene: TRBV7-2
D gene: NA
clone size: NA

CDR3 protein: CASKYGQGTDNGYTF
CDR3 DNA: TGTGCCAGCAAGTACGGCCAGGGCACGGATAATGGCTACACCTTC
J gene: TRBJ1-2
V gene: TRBV27
D gene: NA
clone size: NA

CDR3 protein: CASSLDRGWRNSPLHF
CDR3 DNA: TGTGCCAGCAGCTTAGACCGGGGTTGGCGAAATTCACCCCTCCACTTT
J gene: TRBJ1-6
V gene: TRBV7-2
D gene: NA
clone size: NA

CDR3 protein: CASSLGVSGYEQYF
CDR3 DNA: TGTGCCAGCAGCTTAGGGGTCTCGGGGTACGAGCAGTACTTC
J gene: TRBJ2-7
V gene: TRBV11-2
D gene: NA
clone size: NA

CDR3 protein: CASSFLAGGRKNEQFF
CDR3 DNA: TGTGCCAGCAGTTTTCTAGCGGGGGGGCGTAAAAATGAGCAGTTCTTC
J gene: TRBJ2-1
V gene: TRBV7-2
D gene: TRBD2
clone size: NA

CDR3 protein: CASSLQGGGSPLHF
CDR3 DNA: TGTGCCAGCAGTTTACAGGGTGGTGGTTCACCCCTCCACTTT
J gene: TRBJ1-6
V gene: TRBV27
D gene: NA
clone size: NA

CDR3 protein: CASSLVAGGPWNRNTGELFF
CDR3 DNA: TGTGCCAGCAGTTTAGTAGCGGGAGGGCCGTGGAACCGAAACACCGGGGAGCTGTTTTTT
J gene: TRBJ2-2
V gene: TRBV27
D gene: TRBD2
clone size: NA

CDR3 protein: CASSPGTGEYTQFF
CDR3 DNA: TGCGCCAGCAGCCCGGGGACAGGGGAGTATACGCAGTTCTTC
J gene: TRBJ2-1
V gene: TRBV4-3
D gene: TRBD1
clone size: NA

CDR3 protein: CASSLGASEQFF
CDR3 DNA: TGTGCCAGCAGCTTAGGGGCTTCTGAGCAGTTCTTC
J gene: TRBJ2-1
V gene: TRBV7-9
D gene: NA
clone size: once

CDR3 protein: CASSDRGHSYEQYF
CDR3 DNA: TGTGCCAGCAGTGACAGGGGGCACTCCTACGAGCAGTACTTC
J gene: TRBJ2-7
V gene: TRBV2
D gene: TRBD1
clone size: NA

CDR3 protein: CSVEEGPSGNTIYF
CDR3 DNA: TGCAGCGTTGAAGAGGGGCCCTCTGGAAACACCATATATTTT
J gene: TRBJ1-3
V gene: TRBV29-1
D gene: NA
clone size: NA

CDR3 protein: CASSGRQGRTEAFF
CDR3 DNA: TGTGCCAGCAGCGGGCGGCAGGGAAGGACTGAAGCTTTCTTT
J gene: TRBJ1-1
V gene: TRBV7-8
D gene: NA
clone size: NA

CDR3 protein: CASSSGQGAREQYF
CDR3 DNA: TGTGCCAGCAGTTCAGGACAGGGAGCACGCGAGCAGTACTTC
J gene: TRBJ2-7
V gene: TRBV2
D gene: TRBD1
clone size: once

CDR3 protein: CASKTTGMGNQPQHF
CDR3 DNA: TGTGCCAGCAAAACTACAGGGATGGGCAATCAGCCCCAGCATTTT
J gene: TRBJ1-5
V gene: TRBV6-6
D gene: NA
clone size: once

CDR3 protein: CASSRQGETPLHF
CDR3 DNA: TGTGCCAGCAGCCGACAGGGAGAGACTCCCCTCCACTTT
J gene: TRBJ1-6
V gene: TRBV6-4
D gene: TRBD1
clone size: NA

CDR3 protein: CASRSGTGSDEQFF
CDR3 DNA: TGTGCCAGCAGAAGTGGGACAGGGTCGGATGAGCAGTTCTTC
J gene: TRBJ2-1
V gene: TRBV7-9
D gene: TRBD1
clone size: few

CDR3 protein: CASSSAGIPIYEQYF
CDR3 DNA: TGTGCCAGCAGCTCCGCCGGGATCCCCATTTACGAGCAGTACTTC
J gene: TRBJ2-7
V gene: TRBV13
D gene: NA
clone size: NA

CDR3 protein: CASSRQGQETQYF
CDR3 DNA: TGTGCCAGCAGCCGACAGGGCCAAGAGACCCAGTACTTC
J gene: TRBJ2-5
V gene: TRBV6-6
D gene: TRBD1
clone size: NA

CDR3 protein: CASSLDRDSYNEQFF
CDR3 DNA: TGTGCCAGCAGTCTCGACAGGGACTCCTACAATGAGCAGTTCTTC
J gene: TRBJ2-1
V gene: TRBV2
D gene: TRBD1
clone size: NA